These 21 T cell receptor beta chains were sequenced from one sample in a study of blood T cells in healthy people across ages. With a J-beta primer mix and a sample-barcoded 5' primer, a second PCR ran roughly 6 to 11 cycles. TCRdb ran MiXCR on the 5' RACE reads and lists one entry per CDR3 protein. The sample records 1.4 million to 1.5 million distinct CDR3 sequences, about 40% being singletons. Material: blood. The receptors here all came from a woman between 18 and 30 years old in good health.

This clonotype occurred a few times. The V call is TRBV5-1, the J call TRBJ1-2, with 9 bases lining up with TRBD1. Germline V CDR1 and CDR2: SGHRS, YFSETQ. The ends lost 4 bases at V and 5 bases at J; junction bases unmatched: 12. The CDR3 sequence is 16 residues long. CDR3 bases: TGCGCCAGCAGCGACGGGACAGGGAAAGGGACGTATGGCTACACCTTC. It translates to CASSDGTGKGTYGYTF.

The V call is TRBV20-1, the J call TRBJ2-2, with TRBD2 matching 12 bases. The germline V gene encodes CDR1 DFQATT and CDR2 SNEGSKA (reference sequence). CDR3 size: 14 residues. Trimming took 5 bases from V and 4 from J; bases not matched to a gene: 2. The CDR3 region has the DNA TGCAGTGCTTCGGGACTAGCGGGCACCGGGGAGCTGTTTTTT. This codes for CSASGLAGTGELFF.

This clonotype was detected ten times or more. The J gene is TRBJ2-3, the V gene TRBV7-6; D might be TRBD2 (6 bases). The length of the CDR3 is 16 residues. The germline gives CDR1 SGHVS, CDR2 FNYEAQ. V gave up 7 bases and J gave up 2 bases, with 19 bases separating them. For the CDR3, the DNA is TGTGCCAGCACCCAAGAAGTTAGCGGCTTCACAGATACGCAGTATTTT. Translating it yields CASTQEVSGFTDTQYF.

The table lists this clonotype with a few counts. The CDR3 DNA is TGTGCCAGCTCACTCTACGCGCCGGGACTAGCGGGTAACAATGAGCAGTTCTTC. Encoded protein: CASSLYAPGLAGNNEQFF. The rearrangement joins TRBV18 to TRBJ2-1; 12 positions match TRBD2. This CDR3 contains 18 residues. Germline CDR1 and CDR2: KGHSH and LQKENI. V trimming: 4 bases; J trimming: 5 bases; junction bases outside the gene matches: 12.

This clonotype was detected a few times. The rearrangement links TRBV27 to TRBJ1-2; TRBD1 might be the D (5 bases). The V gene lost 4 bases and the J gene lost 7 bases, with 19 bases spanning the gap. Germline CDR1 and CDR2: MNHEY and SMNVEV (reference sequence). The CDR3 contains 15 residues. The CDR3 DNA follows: TGTGCCAGCAGTTCCCCCTCACGGGGCTCGGGTGGCTACACCTTC. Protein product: CASSSPSRGSGGYTF.

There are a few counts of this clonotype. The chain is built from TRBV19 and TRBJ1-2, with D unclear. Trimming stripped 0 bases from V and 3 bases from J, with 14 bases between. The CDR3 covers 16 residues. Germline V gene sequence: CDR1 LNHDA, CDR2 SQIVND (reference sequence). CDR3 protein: CASSIDAAAPDYGYTF. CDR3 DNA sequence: TGTGCCAGTAGTATAGATGCGGCAGCCCCCGACTATGGCTACACCTTC.

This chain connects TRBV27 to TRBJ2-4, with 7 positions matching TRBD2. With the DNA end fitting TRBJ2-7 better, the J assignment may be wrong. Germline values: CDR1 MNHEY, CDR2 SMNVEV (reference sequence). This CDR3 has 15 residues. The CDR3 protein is CASSPRGERDDEQYF. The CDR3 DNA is TGTGCCAGCAGCCCCCGGGGGGAGCGGGACGACGAGCAGTACTTC.

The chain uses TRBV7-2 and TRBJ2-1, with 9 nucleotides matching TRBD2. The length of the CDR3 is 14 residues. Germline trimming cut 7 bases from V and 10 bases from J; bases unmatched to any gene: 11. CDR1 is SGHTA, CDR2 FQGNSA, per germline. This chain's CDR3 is CASNEKPLAGEQFF. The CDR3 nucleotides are TGTGCCAGCAACGAAAAACCGCTAGCGGGAGAGCAGTTCTTC. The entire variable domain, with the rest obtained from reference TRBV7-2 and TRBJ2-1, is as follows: GAGVSQSPSNKVTEKGKDVELRCDPISGHTALYWYRQSLGQGLEFLIYFQGNSAPDKSGLPSDRFSAERTGGSVSTLTIQRTQQEDSAVYLCASNEKPLAGEQFFGPGTRLTVL.

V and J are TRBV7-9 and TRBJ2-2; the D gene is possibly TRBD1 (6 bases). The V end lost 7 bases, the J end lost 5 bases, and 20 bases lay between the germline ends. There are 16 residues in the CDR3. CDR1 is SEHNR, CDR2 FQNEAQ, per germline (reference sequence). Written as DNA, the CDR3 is TGTGCCAGCATCTCAAACCGGGACACCGGGACCGGGGAGCTGTTTTTT. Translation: CASISNRDTGTGELFF.

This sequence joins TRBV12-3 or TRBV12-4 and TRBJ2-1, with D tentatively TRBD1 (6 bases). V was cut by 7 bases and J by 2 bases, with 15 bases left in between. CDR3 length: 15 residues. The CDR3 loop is CASINRAITYNEQFF. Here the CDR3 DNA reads TGTGCCAGCATCAACAGGGCTATCACCTACAATGAGCAGTTCTTC.

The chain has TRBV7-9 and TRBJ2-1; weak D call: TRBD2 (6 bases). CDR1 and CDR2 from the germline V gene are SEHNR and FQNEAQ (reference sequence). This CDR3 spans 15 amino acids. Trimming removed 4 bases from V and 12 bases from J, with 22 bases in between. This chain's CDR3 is CASSSAGTGGVGQFF. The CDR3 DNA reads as TGTGCCAGCAGCTCCGCCGGGACTGGTGGAGTAGGGCAGTTCTTC.

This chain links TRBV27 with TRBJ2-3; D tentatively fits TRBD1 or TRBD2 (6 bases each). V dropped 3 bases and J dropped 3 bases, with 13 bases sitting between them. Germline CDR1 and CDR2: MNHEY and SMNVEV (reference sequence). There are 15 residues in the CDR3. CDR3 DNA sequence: TGTGCCAGCAGTTTTGAAGGGGGGAGGACAGATACGCAGTATTTT. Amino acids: CASSFEGGRTDTQYF.

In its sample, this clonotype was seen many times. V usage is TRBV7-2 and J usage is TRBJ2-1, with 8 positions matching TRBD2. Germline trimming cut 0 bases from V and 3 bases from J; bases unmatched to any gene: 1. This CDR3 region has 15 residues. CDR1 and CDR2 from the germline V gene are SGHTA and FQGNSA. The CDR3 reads CASSLASGVYNEQFF. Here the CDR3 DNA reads TGTGCCAGCAGCTTAGCTAGCGGGGTCTACAATGAGCAGTTCTTC.

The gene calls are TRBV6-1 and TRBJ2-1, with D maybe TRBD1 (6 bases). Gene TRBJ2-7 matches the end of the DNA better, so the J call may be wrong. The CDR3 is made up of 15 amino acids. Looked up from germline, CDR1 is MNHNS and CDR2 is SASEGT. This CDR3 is CASAFQGFSYNEQYF. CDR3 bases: TGTGCCAGCGCTTTCCAGGGGTTCTCCTACAATGAGCAGTACTTC.

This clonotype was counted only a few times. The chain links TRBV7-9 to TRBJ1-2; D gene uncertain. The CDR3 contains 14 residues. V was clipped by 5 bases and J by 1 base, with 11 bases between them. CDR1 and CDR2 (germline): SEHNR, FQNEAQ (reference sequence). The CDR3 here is CASSVPPGNYGYTF. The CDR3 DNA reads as TGTGCCAGCAGCGTCCCCCCGGGTAACTATGGCTACACCTTC.

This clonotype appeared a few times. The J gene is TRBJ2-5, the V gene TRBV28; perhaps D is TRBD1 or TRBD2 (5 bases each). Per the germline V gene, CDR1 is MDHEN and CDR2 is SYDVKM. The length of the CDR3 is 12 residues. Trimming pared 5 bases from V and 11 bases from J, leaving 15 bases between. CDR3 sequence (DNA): TGTGCCAGCAGTCTCCGCCAGAGGGGACAGTACTTC. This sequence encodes CASSLRQRGQYF.

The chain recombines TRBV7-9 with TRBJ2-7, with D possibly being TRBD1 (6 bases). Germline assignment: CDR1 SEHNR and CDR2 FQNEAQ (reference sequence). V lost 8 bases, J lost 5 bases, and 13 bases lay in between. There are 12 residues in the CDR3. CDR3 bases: TGTGCCAGCGGGCAGGGGAATCACGAGCAGTACTTC. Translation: CASGQGNHEQYF.

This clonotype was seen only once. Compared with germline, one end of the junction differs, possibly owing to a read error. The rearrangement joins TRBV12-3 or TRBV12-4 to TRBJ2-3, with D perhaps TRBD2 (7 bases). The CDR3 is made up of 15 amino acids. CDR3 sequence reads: CASSPWGGPTDAQYF. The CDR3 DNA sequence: TGTGCCAGCAGCCCCTGGGGGGGCCCCACAGATGCGCAGTATTTT.

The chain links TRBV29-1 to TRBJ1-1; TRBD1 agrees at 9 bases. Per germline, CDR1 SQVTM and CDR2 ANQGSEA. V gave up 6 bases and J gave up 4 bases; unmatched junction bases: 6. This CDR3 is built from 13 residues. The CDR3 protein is CSVRTGDTTEAFF. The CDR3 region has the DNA TGCAGCGTCCGGACAGGGGATACCACTGAAGCTTTCTTT.

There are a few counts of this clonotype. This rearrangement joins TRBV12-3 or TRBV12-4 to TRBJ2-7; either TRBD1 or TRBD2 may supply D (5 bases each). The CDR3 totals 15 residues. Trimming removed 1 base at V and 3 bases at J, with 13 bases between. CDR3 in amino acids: CASSLVGLSGYEQYF. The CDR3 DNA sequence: TGTGCCAGCAGTTTAGTGGGGCTAAGCGGCTACGAGCAGTACTTC.

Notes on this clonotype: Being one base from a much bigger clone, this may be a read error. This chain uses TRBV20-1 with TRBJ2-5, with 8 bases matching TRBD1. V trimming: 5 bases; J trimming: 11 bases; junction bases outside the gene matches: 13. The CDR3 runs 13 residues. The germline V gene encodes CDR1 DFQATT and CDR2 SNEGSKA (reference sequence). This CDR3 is CSAPSGDRKEQYF. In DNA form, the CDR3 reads TGCAGTGCTCCCTCGGGGGACAGGAAGGAGCAGTACTTC.